This T cell receptor beta chain was documented in a study of blood T cell repertoires in COVID-19. Study context: T cells, B-cell-depleted T cells, or PBMCs provided the cDNA or gDNA that served as material.

Between the trimmed V and J ends, which lost 6 bases and 8 bases, there was a span of 16 bases. The CDR3 length is 13 residues. Germline CDR1 reads MNHEY; CDR2 reads SVGAGI. Repertoires were generated with immunoSEQ multiplex PCR, while TCRdb's copy carries only in-frame clones and drops some. This sample has roughly 67,000 clones, with roughly 83% found just once. This clone was detected only a few times. Sequences were obtained from peripheral blood. This sequence originates from a man in his fifties with active COVID-19. The chain joins TRBV6-5 to TRBJ1-1, with D possibly matching TRBD1 (6 bases). The CDR3 loop is CASRPEGGAEAFF. The CDR3, as DNA: TGTGCCAGCAGGCCGGAGGGGGGGGCCGAAGCTTTCTTT.